One T cell receptor beta chain is described in this entry. The data stem from a study of blood T cell repertoires in COVID-19. Only in-frame clones appear in the TCRdb table, and some are missing; sequencing was by immunoSEQ multiplex PCR. The sample carries about 500,000 clones, 85% to 90% recorded once. Sequencing was done on a sample of peripheral blood. This TCR was sampled from a woman aged 45-59 years with COVID-19, enrolled during active disease.

As DNA, the CDR3 is TGTGCCACCAGGGGGGGGCGCAGCACAGATACGCAGTATTTT. This encodes CATRGGRSTDTQYF. V gene TRBV24-1 combines with J gene TRBJ2-3; D is perhaps TRBD2 (7 bases). The CDR3 covers 14 residues. CDR1 and CDR2 (germline): KGHDR, SFDVKD. Trimming took 7 bases from V and 0 from J, leaving 10 bases between them.